This T cell receptor (beta chain) stems from a study of blood T cell repertoires in COVID-19. Study-level background: Nucleic acid was either cDNA or gDNA, and it came from T cells, B-cell-depleted T cells, or PBMCs.

The assay was immunoSEQ multiplex PCR, and TCRdb's table has in-frame clones only and misses some. The data contain about 68,000 clones, 88% of them singletons. The receptor comes from a human donor in a cohort sampled during active COVID-19. Sequencing was done on a sample of peripheral blood.

CDR3 in amino acids: CASTQIGGAGELFF. Written as DNA, the CDR3 is TGTGCCAGCACCCAAATTGGGGGGGCCGGGGAGCTGTTTTTT. The chain carries TRBV6-6 and TRBJ2-2, with 7 nucleotides matching TRBD2. Trimming cost V 7 bases and J 6 bases; bases outside gene matches: 8. Germline CDR1 and CDR2: MNHNY and SVGAGI (reference sequence). The CDR3 is made up of 14 amino acids.